Described below is a single TCR beta chain sequence and its context. Its antigen is not identified. This sample was included in a study of T-cell reconstitution after alpha-beta-depleted transplantation in children. Notes on the study in general: From surviving recipient T cells and thymic progenitors came the high day-60 TCRbeta diversity observed in some patients.

The CDR3 has 13 amino acids. Per the germline V gene, CDR1 is SQVTM and CDR2 is ANQGSEA. V lost 6 bases to trimming and J lost 1 base; unmatched junction nucleotides: 1. Preparation of the TCRbeta library was carried out with unique molecular identifiers. MiXCR, run by TCRdb on the PCR reads, gives a single entry per CDR3 protein. The sample lists about 580,000 distinct CDR3 sequences, around 27% occurring once. The V and J genes are TRBV29-1 and TRBJ2-5, with 11 nucleotides matching TRBD1. Sequences were derived from PBMCs, sampled before TCRalphabeta/CD19-depleted stem cell transplant. The receptor's source is a boy in the first two years of life with Wiskott-Aldrich syndrome, due to receive a stem cell transplant. CDR3 residues: CSVGQGAQETQYF. For the CDR3, the DNA is TGCAGCGTAGGACAGGGGGCCCAAGAGACCCAGTACTTC.